These 20 T cell receptor beta chains were all obtained from the same sample, sequenced in a study of technical replicates of blood from several donors. Some clones are missing from TCRdb's copy, which holds only in-frame ones; the method was immunoSEQ multiplex PCR. There are around 67,000 clones in the sample; just under 97% occur only once, and roughly 0.24% lies in the top ten. The sample taken for sequencing was T cells isolated from PBMCs. All receptors derive from a human donor in good health.

V gene TRBV6-5 combines with J gene TRBJ2-1; 10 nucleotides agree with TRBD2. Germline-derived CDR1 and CDR2 are MNHEY and SVGAGI. This CDR3 region has 15 residues. The junction had 7 bases not matched to a gene; V was cut back by 6 bases and J by 5 bases. Written as DNA, the CDR3 is TGTGCCAGCAGCAGCGGGAGGGTCGATAACAATGAGCAGTTCTTC. As protein: CASSSGRVDNNEQFF.

V gene TRBV7-9 combines with J gene TRBJ2-7, with TRBD1 matching over 9 bases. With V trimmed by 1 base and J by 1 base, 5 bases remained unmatched. The CDR3 extends over 16 amino acids. Germline CDR1 and CDR2: SEHNR and FQNEAQ (reference sequence). The CDR3 DNA follows: TGTGCCAGCAGCTTAGTGGTGGGACAGGGTTCCTACGAGCAGTACTTC. Translating it yields CASSLVVGQGSYEQYF.

The table lists this clone with a count of one. V gene TRBV15 combines with J gene TRBJ1-2; 9 nucleotides match TRBD1. Germline values: CDR1 LNHNV, CDR2 YYDKDF (reference sequence). The trim removed 1 base at V and 4 bases at J, leaving 4 bases unmatched. This CDR3 spans 15 amino acids. This chain's CDR3 is CATSRGTGVAYGYTF. CDR3 DNA sequence: TGTGCCACCAGCAGAGGGACAGGGGTCGCCTATGGCTACACCTTC.

This clone was observed a single time. The CDR3 loop is CASSDWSSYEQYF. In DNA, the CDR3 is TGTGCCAGCAGCGACTGGAGCTCCTACGAGCAGTACTTC. V is TRBV5-6 and J is TRBJ2-7; no firm D call. CDR1 is SGHDT, CDR2 YYEEEE, per germline. Trimming removed 4 bases at V and 0 bases at J, with 8 bases between. CDR3 length: 13 amino acids.

The sample holds one count of this clone. The chain carries TRBV11-3 and TRBJ2-1; 7 bases align to TRBD2. This CDR3 spans 16 amino acids. V was clipped by 1 base and J by 5 bases; unmatched bases: 8. Germline V CDR1 and CDR2: SGHNT, YENEEA. This CDR3 reads CASSLGPAGYDNEQFF. CDR3 in DNA: TGTGCCAGCAGCTTAGGTCCAGCGGGGTACGACAATGAGCAGTTCTTC.

The rearrangement uses TRBV21-1 and TRBJ1-1; the table's D call, TRBD1, has no DNA check behind it. TRBV21-1 is a listed pseudogene. The CDR3 covers 16 residues. In DNA, the CDR3 is TGTGCCAGCAGCAAAGCTGGGACAGGGGCGAACACTGAAGCTTTCTTT. Its translation: CASSKAGTGANTEAFF.

The chain recombines TRBV19 with TRBJ2-7, with 7 bases fitting TRBD1. CDR1 and CDR2 from the germline V gene are LNHDA and SQIVND (reference sequence). The CDR3 loop spans 13 amino acids. J gave up 2 bases and V 5 bases, and 3 bases lay outside the gene matches. The CDR3 region is CASSVTGTYEQYF. Written as DNA, the CDR3 is TGTGCCAGTAGTGTGACAGGGACCTACGAGCAGTACTTC.

The V and J genes are TRBV2 and TRBJ1-3; 7 nucleotides align to TRBD1. With V trimmed by 2 bases and J by 4 bases, 2 bases remained unmatched. This CDR3 is built from 14 residues. Germline V CDR1 and CDR2: SNHLY, FYNNEI. The CDR3 region is CASSEWDSGNTIYF. CDR3 nucleotides: TGTGCCAGCAGTGAATGGGACAGCGGAAACACCATATATTTT.

This clone was counted once. This rearrangement joins TRBV7-6 to TRBJ1-3, with 8 bases lining up with TRBD1. The CDR3 runs to 16 residues. Germline V gives CDR1 SGHVS, CDR2 FNYEAQ. The junction had 5 bases not matched to a gene; V was cut back by 2 bases and J by 2 bases. The CDR3 loop reads CASSLPEDRAGNTIYF. For the CDR3, the DNA is TGTGCCAGCAGCTTACCTGAGGACAGGGCTGGAAACACCATATATTTT. The whole variable domain, remainder taken from reference TRBV7-6 and TRBJ1-3, is GAGVSQSPRYKVTKRGQDVALRCDPISGHVSLYWYRQALGQGPEFLTYFNYEAQQDKSGLPNDRFSAERPEGSISTLTIQRTEQRDSAMYRCASSLPEDRAGNTIYFGEGSWLTVV.

The chain has TRBV28 and TRBJ1-2; perhaps TRBD1 as D (6 bases). Trimming shortened V by 5 bases and J by 6 bases, and 13 bases separated the two germline ends. Germline assignment: CDR1 MDHEN and CDR2 SYDVKM. The CDR3 extends over 13 amino acids. CDR3 residues: CASSTGLQNGYTF. CDR3 in DNA: TGTGCCAGCAGTACAGGGTTACAAAATGGCTACACCTTC.

This chain joins TRBV27 and TRBJ1-1, with a weak D call TRBD1 (5 bases). The germline gives CDR1 MNHEY, CDR2 SMNVEV (reference sequence). The CDR3 is made up of 15 amino acids. V dropped 2 bases and J dropped 3 bases, with 13 bases sitting between them. The CDR3 reads CASSLAQGADTEAFF. DNA of the CDR3: TGTGCCAGCAGTTTAGCCCAGGGTGCCGACACTGAAGCTTTCTTT.

This sequence joins TRBV5-6 and TRBJ2-3; 13 nucleotides agree with TRBD2. V trimming: 0 bases; J trimming: 4 bases; junction bases outside the gene matches: 5. CDR3 length: 17 residues. CDR1 SGHDT and CDR2 YYEEEE come from the germline V gene. The CDR3 here is CASSLGRLAGGPDTQYF. The DNA of the CDR3 is TGTGCCAGCAGCTTGGGTAGACTAGCGGGGGGCCCAGATACGCAGTATTTT.

This rearrangement joins TRBV7-9 to TRBJ2-4; 7 bases line up with TRBD1. The CDR3 sequence is 15 residues long. V was clipped by 4 bases and J by 5 bases; unmatched bases: 8. The V gene's germline CDR1 is SEHNR and CDR2 FQNEAQ (reference sequence). The CDR3 spells CASSWPGDSENIQYF. CDR3 nucleotide sequence: TGTGCCAGCAGCTGGCCCGGGGACAGCGAAAACATTCAGTACTTC.

The chain combines TRBV28 with TRBJ1-5, with a weak D call TRBD1 (5 bases). CDR3 length: 14 amino acids. The germline V gene has CDR1 MDHEN and CDR2 SYDVKM. V dropped 10 bases and J dropped 5 bases, with 18 bases sitting between them. The CDR3 DNA is TGTGCCACATCAATACAGGAATATCATCAGCCCCAGCATTTT. It yields the protein CATSIQEYHQPQHF. Combining the CDR3 with reference TRBV28 and TRBJ1-5 gives the whole variable domain DVKVTQSSRYLVKRTGEKVFLECVQDMDHENMFWYRQDPGLGLRLIYFSYDVKMKEKGDIPEGYSVSREKKERFSLILESASTNQTSMYLCATSIQEYHQPQHFGDGTRLSIL.

V is TRBV30 and J is TRBJ1-2; 7 bases are shared with TRBD1. The CDR3 totals 13 residues. V shed 4 bases and J 3 bases; nucleotides not matched to a gene: 5. The germline V gene has CDR1 GTSNPN and CDR2 SVGIG (reference sequence). Here the CDR3 reads CAWNDRVDYGYTF. CDR3 nucleotides: TGTGCCTGGAATGACAGGGTTGACTATGGCTACACCTTC.

The V and J genes are TRBV30 and TRBJ2-3; D unclear. The ends were cut back, 5 bases at V and 6 bases at J, with 12 bases in the middle. The CDR3 has 12 amino acids. The germline V gene has CDR1 GTSNPN and CDR2 SVGIG (reference sequence). The CDR3 loop is CAWHVDVDTQYF. CDR3 DNA sequence: TGTGCCTGGCACGTAGATGTGGATACGCAGTATTTT.

The chain recombines TRBV12-5 with TRBJ2-2; tentative D call: TRBD1 (6 bases). The CDR3 spans 18 residues. With 0 bases removed from V and 6 bases from J, the gap between germline ends came to 20 bases. Germline lookup yields CDR1 LGHNT and CDR2 FRNRAP. CDR3 loop: CASGLVRTGTSGAGELFF. DNA of the CDR3: TGTGCTAGTGGTTTGGTACGAACAGGGACGTCAGGGGCCGGGGAGCTGTTTTTT.

CDR3 in amino acids: CASSLGGGLSRFF. The CDR3 coding sequence is TGTGCCAGCAGCTTAGGCGGGGGTTTGAGTCGGTTCTTC. The V call is TRBV5-6, the J call TRBJ2-1; 7 positions match TRBD2. V dropped 2 bases and J dropped 15; count of bases not matched to a gene: 11. Germline-derived CDR1 and CDR2 are SGHDT and YYEEEE. CDR3 length: 13 amino acids.

This chain joins TRBV11-2 and TRBJ1-1; D is possibly TRBD1 (5 bases). With 4 bases removed from V and 3 bases from J, the gap between germline ends came to 15 bases. This CDR3 region has 15 residues. Germline loops: CDR1 SGHAT, CDR2 FQNNGV. CDR3 coding DNA: TGTGCCAGCAGCTCCCGCATTCAGGGATACACTGAAGCTTTCTTT. This codes for CASSSRIQGYTEAFF.

V usage is TRBV5-6 and J usage is TRBJ1-1; no clear D. The ends were cut back, 1 base at V and 0 bases at J, with 19 bases in the middle. CDR1 SGHDT and CDR2 YYEEEE come from the germline V gene. The CDR3 loop spans 18 amino acids. CDR3 coding DNA: TGTGCCAGCAGCTTGACCTACGTCCGGACTATCATGAACACTGAAGCTTTCTTT. Amino acid sequence: CASSLTYVRTIMNTEAFF.